The clone carrying this TCR beta chain was counted at least ten times. Antigen unknown. The sample belongs to a study of regulatory T cells in long-lasting Graves disease. Combining iRepertoire HTBI primers with Arm-PCR of CDR3 regions, the authors built TCR beta libraries. MiXCR, run by TCRdb on the multiplex PCR reads, gives a single entry per CDR3 protein. The sample holds a few hundred thousand distinct CDR3 sequences, about 12% seen once. Study conclusions and caveats: Newly diagnosed patients had higher TCR diversity than persistent Graves' patients did.

Losses at the gene ends were 6 bases for V and 16 bases for J; bases not matched to a gene: 22. The CDR3 extends over 16 amino acids. Germline CDR1 reads MNHNS; CDR2 reads SASEGT. Time point noted: newly diagnosed GD, antithyroid drugs for less than 3 months. Preparation of the TCR library used RNA extracted from PBMCs. These data were also filed under a second study, of T cells in Graves' hyperthyroidism and ophthalmopathy. That source reports: Patients between 18 and 65 years old had hyperthyroidism, newly diagnosed and lasting under 2 months. Clinical symptoms, serum thyroxine, TRAb, thyroid ultrasound and orbital computed tomography informed diagnoses.

The V call is TRBV6-1, the J call TRBJ2-4; 9 nucleotides align to TRBD2. This specimen consisted of peripheral blood mononuclear cells (PBMCs), obtained at new diagnosis, from a patient treated with antithyroid drugs. This TCR was sampled from a woman under 30 with Graves disease. In DNA, the CDR3 is TGTGCCAGCAGCCGCCGTGTAGCGGGAGCCCAAAATTTGTATTACTTC. It yields the protein CASSRRVAGAQNLYYF.